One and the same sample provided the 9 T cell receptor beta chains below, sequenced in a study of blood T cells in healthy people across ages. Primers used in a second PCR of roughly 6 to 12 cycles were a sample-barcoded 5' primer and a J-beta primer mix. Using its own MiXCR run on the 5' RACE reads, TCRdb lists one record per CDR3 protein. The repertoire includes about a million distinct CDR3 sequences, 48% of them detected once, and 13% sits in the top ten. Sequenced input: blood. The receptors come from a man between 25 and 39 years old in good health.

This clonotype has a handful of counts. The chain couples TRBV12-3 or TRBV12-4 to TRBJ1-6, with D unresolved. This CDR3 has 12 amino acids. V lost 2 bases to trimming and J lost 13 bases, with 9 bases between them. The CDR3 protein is CASSLFSGPLHF. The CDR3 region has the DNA TGTGCCAGCAGTTTATTTTCCGGGCCCCTCCACTTT.

The CDR3 bases are TGTGCCTGGAGGCGGGACACCTGGGATTCACCCCTCCACTTT. Protein sequence: CAWRRDTWDSPLHF. The V call is TRBV30, the J call TRBJ1-6, with D maybe TRBD1 (6 bases). V dropped 3 bases and J dropped 8 bases, with 14 bases sitting between them. Germline V CDR1 and CDR2: GTSNPN, SVGIG (reference sequence). CDR3 length equals 14 residues.

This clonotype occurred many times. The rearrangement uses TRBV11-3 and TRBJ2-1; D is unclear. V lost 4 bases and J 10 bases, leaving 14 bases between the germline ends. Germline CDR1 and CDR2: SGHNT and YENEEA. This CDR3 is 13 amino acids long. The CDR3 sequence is CASSSPSKGEQFF. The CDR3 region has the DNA TGTGCCAGCAGCTCACCCTCTAAAGGGGAGCAGTTCTTC.

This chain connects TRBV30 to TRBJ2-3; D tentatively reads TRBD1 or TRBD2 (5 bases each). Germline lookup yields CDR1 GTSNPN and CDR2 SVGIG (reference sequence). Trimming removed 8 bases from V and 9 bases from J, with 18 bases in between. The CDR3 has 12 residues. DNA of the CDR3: TGTGCCCGTGGGACCAGCGGCCCGACGCAGTATTTT. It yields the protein CARGTSGPTQYF.

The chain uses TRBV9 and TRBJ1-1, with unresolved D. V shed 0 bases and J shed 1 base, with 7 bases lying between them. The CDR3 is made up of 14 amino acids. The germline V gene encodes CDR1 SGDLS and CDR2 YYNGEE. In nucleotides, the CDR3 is TGTGCCAGCAGCGTAGAACAGAGGAACACTGAAGCTTTCTTT. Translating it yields CASSVEQRNTEAFF.

The CDR3 region is CSAPRRGKGQFF. The CDR3 DNA reads as TGCAGTGCCCCGAGGAGGGGTAAGGGGCAGTTCTTC. This chain joins TRBV20-1 and TRBJ2-1; perhaps TRBD2 as D (6 bases). The CDR3 length is 12 residues. V dropped 6 bases and J dropped 12 bases, with 18 bases sitting between them. Germline CDR1 DFQATT, CDR2 SNEGSKA (reference sequence).

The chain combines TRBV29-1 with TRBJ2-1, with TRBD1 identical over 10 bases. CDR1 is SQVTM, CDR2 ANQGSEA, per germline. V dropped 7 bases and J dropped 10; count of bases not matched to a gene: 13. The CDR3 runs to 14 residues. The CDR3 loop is CSACTRQGAWEQFF. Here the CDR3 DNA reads TGCAGCGCTTGTACGAGACAGGGGGCCTGGGAGCAGTTCTTC.

The DNA for the CDR3 is TGTGCCAGCAGTTTCGGGCCCCTAAATGAGCAGTACTTC. It specifies CASSFGPLNEQYF. The gene calls are TRBV12-3 or TRBV12-4 and TRBJ2-7; D ambiguous. There are 13 residues in the CDR3. The germline V and J ends were trimmed by 3 bases and 7 bases, with 13 bases remaining between them.

In DNA form, the CDR3 reads TGTGCCAGCAGCCAGGTTAGCGCAGCCAAAAACATTCAGTACTTC. It translates to CASSQVSAAKNIQYF. This sequence joins TRBV4-2 and TRBJ2-4; maybe TRBD2 (5 bases). The CDR3 totals 15 residues. Germline V gene lookup returns CDR1 LGHNA and CDR2 YNFKEQ. V was trimmed by 3 bases and J by 0 bases, leaving 9 bases between them.